This is a list of T cell receptor beta chains from one sample in a study of blood T cell repertoires in COVID-19. Profiling relied on immunoSEQ multiplex PCR, and the TCRdb table lists in-frame clones only, not all of them. The data hold 120,000 or so clones, with roughly 84% observed a single time. Input material: PBMCs or T cells enriched from blood (not recorded which). The receptors were sampled from a woman aged 25 to 39 who had recovered from COVID-19. Both conserved end residues are part of each CDR3. Each record gives: CDR3 length, D gene, J gene, clone size, V gene, CDR3 protein, CDR3 DNA. A D gene is named only where the DNA matches it firmly. Clone size, where shown, is once, few, many, or a class for clones that have expanded.

>15|-|TRBJ2-5|-|TRBV7-2
CASSKQARAQETQYF
TGTGCCAGCAGCAAGCAGGCCAGGGCTCAAGAGACCCAGTACTTC
>16|-|TRBJ2-2|few|TRBV5-1
CASSLNIGGHTGELFF
TGCGCCAGCAGCTTGAATATAGGGGGACACACCGGGGAGCTGTTTTTT
>16|TRBD1|TRBJ1-3|-|TRBV4-3
CASSQNGQGPGNTIYF
TGCGCCAGCAGCCAAAACGGACAGGGCCCTGGAAACACCATATATTTT
>17|TRBD2|TRBJ2-1|few|TRBV4-3
CASSQEGSGSPYNEQFF
TGCGCCAGCAGCCAAGAGGGGAGCGGGAGTCCCTACAATGAGCAGTTCTTC
>18|-|TRBJ2-6|few|TRBV4-1
CASSQVPGLHSGANVLTF
TGCGCCAGCAGCCAAGTTCCGGGACTTCACTCTGGGGCCAACGTCCTGACTTTC
>15|TRBD2|TRBJ2-7|-|TRBV4-2
CASSQGGRSSYEQYF
TGTGCCAGCAGCCAAGGCGGGAGGAGCTCCTACGAGCAGTACTTC
>19|TRBD2|TRBJ2-3|-|TRBV6-2/TRBV6-3
CASSPPATSGRQHTDTQYF
TGTGCCAGCAGTCCCCCGGCGACTAGCGGGAGACAGCACACAGATACGCAGTATTTT
>17|TRBD1|TRBJ1-5|few|TRBV19
CASSISQGARRDQPQHF
TGTGCCAGTAGTATAAGTCAGGGGGCGCGAAGAGATCAGCCCCAGCATTTT
>17|TRBD2|TRBJ2-1|once|TRBV19
CASSMGPGLAGINEQFF
TGTGCCAGTAGTATGGGGCCGGGACTAGCGGGGATCAATGAGCAGTTCTTC
>14|-|TRBJ2-2|-|TRBV25-1
CASSAGTKTGELFF
TGTGCCAGCAGTGCCGGGACAAAAACCGGGGAGCTGTTTTTT
>15|-|TRBJ1-1|-|TRBV4-1
CASSHPGQKHTEAFF
TGCGCCAGCAGCCATCCTGGACAGAAACACACTGAAGCTTTCTTT
>17|TRBD2|TRBJ2-1|-|TRBV5-1
CASSWGLAGILYNEQFF
TGCGCCAGCAGCTGGGGACTAGCGGGAATACTTTACAATGAGCAGTTCTTC
>16|-|TRBJ2-2|-|TRBV7-9
CASRFTAGLNTGELFF
TGTGCCAGCAGGTTCACGGCGGGCCTTAACACCGGGGAGCTGTTTTTT
>14|TRBD1|TRBJ2-5|-|TRBV19
CASRQRSGGETQYF
TGTGCCAGTCGACAGAGATCAGGGGGAGAGACCCAGTACTTC
>22|-|TRBJ2-2|-|TRBV4-2
CASSQVSWTGATSGRAVGELFF
TGTGCCAGCAGCCAAGTCTCATGGACAGGGGCTACAAGCGGGAGGGCCGTCGGGGAGCTGTTTTTT
>14|TRBD1|TRBJ1-1|-|TRBV5-1
CASSLDRGNTEAFF
TGCGCCAGCAGCCTGGACAGGGGGAACACTGAAGCTTTCTTT
>15|-|TRBJ2-1|-|TRBV30
CAWSPLGSGYNEQFF
TGTGCCTGGAGTCCACTTGGGTCGGGGTACAATGAGCAGTTCTTC
>15|-|TRBJ1-4|-|TRBV28
CASSAILTGNGKLFF
TGTGCCAGCAGTGCCATCCTCACAGGGAACGGAAAACTGTTTTTT
>13|-|TRBJ2-1|-|TRBV28
CASSSAGWGEQFF
TGTGCCAGCAGTTCAGCGGGTTGGGGTGAGCAGTTCTTC
>15|TRBD2|TRBJ2-3|-|TRBV6-5
CASSGTSEITDTQYF
TGTGCCAGCAGCGGGACTAGCGAAATCACAGATACGCAGTATTTT
>14|-|TRBJ2-5|-|TRBV6-2/TRBV6-3
CASSYRRYQETQYF
TGTGCCAGCAGTTACCGGAGGTACCAAGAGACCCAGTACTTC
>16|TRBD2|TRBJ2-7|-|TRBV15
CATSRERAGVSYEQYF
TGTGCCACCAGCAGGGAACGAGCGGGAGTAAGCTACGAGCAGTACTTC
>15|TRBD1|TRBJ1-4|few|TRBV6-1
CASSEGSGTGEKLFF
TGTGCCAGCAGTGAAGGTTCCGGGACAGGGGAAAAACTGTTTTTT
>14|TRBD1|TRBJ2-7|-|TRBV10-3
CAIIRQGAFYEQYF
TGTGCCATCATTCGACAGGGGGCTTTCTACGAGCAGTACTTC
>14|TRBD2|TRBJ2-1|-|TRBV27
CASRQWTSSDEQFF
TGTGCCAGCAGACAATGGACTAGTTCGGATGAGCAGTTCTTC
>11|-|TRBJ2-7|-|TRBV2
CASAVSYEQYF
TGTGCCTCAGCGGTTAGCTACGAGCAGTACTTC
>15|-|TRBJ1-5|once|TRBV28
CATESFAGGNQPQHF
TGTGCCACCGAAAGTTTTGCCGGGGGCAATCAGCCCCAGCATTTT
>15|TRBD1|TRBJ2-5|-|TRBV7-2
CASSLVGQGRETQYF
TGTGCCAGCAGCTTAGTGGGACAGGGGCGAGAGACCCAGTACTTC